This T cell receptor (beta chain) is from a study of OX40 agonist ivuxolimab in advanced cancers. TCRdb's copy holds only in-frame clones and misses some; the assay was immunoSEQ multiplex PCR. Of tens of thousands of clones in the sample, 85% were seen once. V was pared by 4 bases and J by 6 bases, with 19 bases between. The CDR3 length is 15 residues. The germline V gene encodes CDR1 KGHSH and CDR2 LQKENI. The material was CD4+ or CD8+ T cells sorted from blood, obtained in a trial of the OX40 agonist ivuxolimab. This TCR was recovered from an adult with an advanced solid tumor such as melanoma, head and neck, liver or kidney cancer. The chain links TRBV18 to TRBJ2-7; D is perhaps TRBD2 (5 bases). CDR3 residues: CASSLQPDTRGEQYF. CDR3 in DNA: TGTGCCAGCTCACTCCAACCAGACACCCGGGGCGAGCAGTACTTC.